Detailed here is one TCR beta chain. Its antigen is unknown. While unrecorded immune exposures were likely, the donors were nominally healthy when sampled. With 3 bases removed from V and 4 bases from J, the gap between germline ends came to 4 bases. This CDR3 is built from 12 residues. Per germline, CDR1 SGHAT and CDR2 FQNNGV. The sample originates from a study of cytomegalovirus exposure and HLA in healthy donors. Primers included in the PCR were 60 Vbeta and 13 Jbeta primers. Libraries were prepared by immunoSEQ multiplex PCR; TCRdb keeps only in-frame clonotypes and omits some of them. Of 100,000 to 150,000 clones in the sample, 65% to 75% were seen once. Findings of the study overall: Clonal expansion was found to be greater in HLA-associated TCR beta chains than in equally common others in a later analysis.

The material sequenced was PBMCs. The chain is built from TRBV11-2 and TRBJ1-5; D is uncertain. This clonotype was obtained from a woman between 50 and 59 years old in good health and CMV-seropositive. CDR3 sequence reads: CASSFQNQPQHF. The DNA for the CDR3 is TGTGCCAGCAGCTTTCAAAATCAGCCCCAGCATTTT.